The present TCR beta chain was sequenced within a study of read filtering for tumor transcriptome and immune sequencing. From approximately 430 ng of RNA, a library with molecular barcoded alpha/delta and beta/gamma adaptors was made. From the reads, TCRdb called clonotypes with MiXCR, one entry per CDR3 protein. The sample holds some 120,000 distinct CDR3 sequences; 10% to 15% are singletons and the top ten take about 10%. This clonotype was detected ten times or more. Losses at the gene ends were 8 bases for V and 3 bases for J; bases not matched to a gene: 9. The CDR3 runs to 14 residues. This clonotype was obtained from a donor at least 40 years old with multiple myeloma. Sequencing used a population of CD138-negative cells sorted from bone marrow. This chain connects TRBV23-1 to TRBJ1-2, with 7 bases fitting TRBD1. TRBV23-1 qualifies as an ORF whose function is uncertain. The CDR3 here is CASFPGGGYYGYTF. DNA for the CDR3: TGCGCCAGCTTCCCAGGGGGAGGATACTATGGCTACACCTTC.